This T cell receptor beta chain is from a study of cytomegalovirus exposure and HLA in healthy donors. Overall study findings and caveats: The study flagged about 150 TCR beta chains as cytomegalovirus-associated. Researchers reported in a later analysis that a missense DCLRE1C variant was tied to TCR beta V- and J-gene trimming.

The PCR had 60 Vbeta and 13 Jbeta primers. Generated by immunoSEQ multiplex PCR, the TCRdb table keeps only in-frame clones and is missing some. This table holds about 120,000 clones, around four fifths found once. Regarding this clone: No antigen is known for it.

This receptor was obtained from a man aged 18 to 29 in good health and CMV-seropositive. Material for sequencing was PBMCs.

For the CDR3, the DNA is TGTGCCAGCAGCTGCCTTAATGAGAGCTCTGGAAACACCATATATTTT. As protein: CASSCLNESSGNTIYF. The chain employs TRBV5-6 and TRBJ1-3; no clear D gene. Germline CDR1 reads SGHDT; CDR2 reads YYEEEE. CDR3 length equals 16 residues. The ends were cut back, 3 bases at V and 0 bases at J, with 13 bases in the middle.